This T cell receptor (beta chain) was documented in a study of cytomegalovirus exposure and HLA in healthy donors. Overall study findings and caveats: A link between a missense DCLRE1C variant and TCR beta V- and J-gene trimming emerged from a later analysis.

The CDR3 totals 18 residues. CDR1 and CDR2 (germline): MDHEN, SYDVKM. Each donor's status was that of a healthy bone marrow donor. To note about this clone: Its antigen is unidentified.

The primer mix had 60 Vbeta and 13 Jbeta primers. Method: immunoSEQ multiplex PCR; TCRdb's copy keeps in-frame clones and lacks some. Among about 180,000 clones listed, roughly 80% were seen once. This clonotype originated in a young man in good health and CMV-seronegative. V is TRBV28 and J is TRBJ2-5; 15 bases are a match to TRBD2. The last part of the DNA fits TRBJ2-7 better; the J call may be wrong. Sequencing was done on a sample of PBMCs. The CDR3 region is CASTPPGLAGGTSYEQYF. CDR3 DNA: TGTGCCAGCACACCCCCGGGACTAGCGGGAGGCACCTCCTACGAGCAGTACTTC.